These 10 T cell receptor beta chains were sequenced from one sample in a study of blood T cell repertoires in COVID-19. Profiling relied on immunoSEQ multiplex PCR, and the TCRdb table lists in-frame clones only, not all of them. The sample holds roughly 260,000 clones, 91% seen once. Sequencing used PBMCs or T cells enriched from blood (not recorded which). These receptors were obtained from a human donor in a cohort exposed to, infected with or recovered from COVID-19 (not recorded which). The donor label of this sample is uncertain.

CDR3 DNA sequence: TGTGCCAGCATTATGAGGAACTCCTATAATTCACCCCTCCACTTT. Its translation: CASIMRNSYNSPLHF. This chain joins TRBV6-5 and TRBJ1-6, with unresolved D. The CDR3 sequence is 15 residues long. Germline CDR1 reads MNHEY; CDR2 reads SVGAGI. V was trimmed by 7 bases and J by 0 bases, leaving 10 bases between them.

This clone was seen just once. CDR3 sequence (DNA): TGTGCCTGGAAGGGTATCAACAGGGGTCAGAACACCGGGGAGCTGTTTTTT. Its protein is CAWKGINRGQNTGELFF. This chain joins TRBV30 and TRBJ2-2; 7 nucleotides agree with TRBD1. The CDR3 has 17 residues. Germline V gene data show CDR1 as GTSNPN and CDR2 as SVGIG (reference sequence). Trimming cost V 4 bases and J 1 base; bases outside gene matches: 12.

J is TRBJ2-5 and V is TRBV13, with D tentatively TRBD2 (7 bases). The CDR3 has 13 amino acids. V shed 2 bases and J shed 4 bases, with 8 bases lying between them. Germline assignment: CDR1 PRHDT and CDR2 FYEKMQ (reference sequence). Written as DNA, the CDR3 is TGTGCCAGCAGCTTAAGGGGGGGAGAGACCCAGTACTTC. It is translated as CASSLRGGETQYF.

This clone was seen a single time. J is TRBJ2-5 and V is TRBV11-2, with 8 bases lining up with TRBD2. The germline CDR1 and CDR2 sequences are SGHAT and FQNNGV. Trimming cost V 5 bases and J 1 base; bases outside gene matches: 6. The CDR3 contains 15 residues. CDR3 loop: CASSLQRGSQETQYF. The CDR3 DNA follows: TGTGCCAGCAGCCTCCAGCGGGGGAGCCAAGAGACCCAGTACTTC.

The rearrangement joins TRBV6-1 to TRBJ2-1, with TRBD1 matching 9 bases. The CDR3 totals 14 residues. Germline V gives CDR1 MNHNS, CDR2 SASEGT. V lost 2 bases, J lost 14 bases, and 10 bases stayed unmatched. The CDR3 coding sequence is TGTGCCAGCAGTGAACGTGGGACAGGGACGGCGAAGTTCTTC. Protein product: CASSERGTGTAKFF.

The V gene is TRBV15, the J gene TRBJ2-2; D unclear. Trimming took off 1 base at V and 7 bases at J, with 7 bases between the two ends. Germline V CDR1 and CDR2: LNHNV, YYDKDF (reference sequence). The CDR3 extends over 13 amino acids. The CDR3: CATSRGRVGELFF. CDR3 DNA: TGTGCCACCAGCAGAGGACGGGTCGGGGAGCTGTTTTTT.

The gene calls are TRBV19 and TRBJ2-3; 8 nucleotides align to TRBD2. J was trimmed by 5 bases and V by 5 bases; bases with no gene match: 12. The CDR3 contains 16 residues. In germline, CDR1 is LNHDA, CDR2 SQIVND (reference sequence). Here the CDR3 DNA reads TGTGCCAGTAGTCCGCGGGGGGAGCGGGGTGGAGATACGCAGTATTTT. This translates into CASSPRGERGGDTQYF. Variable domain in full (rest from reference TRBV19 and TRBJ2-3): DGGITQSPKYLFRKEGQNVTLSCEQNLNHDAMYWYRQDPGQGLRLIYYSQIVNDFQKGDIAEGYSVSREKKESFPLTVTSAQKNPTAFYLCASSPRGERGGDTQYFGPGTRLTVL.

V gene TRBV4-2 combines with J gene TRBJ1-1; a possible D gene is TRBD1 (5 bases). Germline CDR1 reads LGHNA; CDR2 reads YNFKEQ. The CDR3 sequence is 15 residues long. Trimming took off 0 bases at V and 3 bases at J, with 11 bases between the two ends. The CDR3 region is CASSQEGLGDTEAFF. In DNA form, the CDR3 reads TGTGCCAGCAGCCAAGAAGGGCTAGGGGACACTGAAGCTTTCTTT.

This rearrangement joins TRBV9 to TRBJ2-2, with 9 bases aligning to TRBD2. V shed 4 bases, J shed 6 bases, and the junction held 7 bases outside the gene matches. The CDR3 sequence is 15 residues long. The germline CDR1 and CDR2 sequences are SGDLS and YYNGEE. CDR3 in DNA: TGTGCCAGCAGCACGCCCCTAGCGGGGCCCGGGGAGCTGTTTTTT. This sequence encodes CASSTPLAGPGELFF.

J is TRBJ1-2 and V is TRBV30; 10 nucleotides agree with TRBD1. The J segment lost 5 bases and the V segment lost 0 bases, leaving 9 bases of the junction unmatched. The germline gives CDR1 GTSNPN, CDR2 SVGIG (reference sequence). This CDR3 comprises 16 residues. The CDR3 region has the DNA TGTGCCTGGAGTGTTACTATGAAGGGACAGGGGTATGGCTACACCTTC. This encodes CAWSVTMKGQGYGYTF.